The 9 T cell receptor beta chains below all came from one sample that was sequenced in a study of regulatory T cells in long-lasting Graves disease. The authors built TCR beta libraries using iRepertoire HTBI primers and Arm-PCR of CDR3 regions. MiXCR was run by TCRdb on the multiplex PCR reads, yielding one entry per CDR3 protein. The table lists a few hundred thousand distinct CDR3 sequences, about 23% of them singletons. Sample time point: persistent/refractory GD, antithyroid drugs over 5 years with positive TRAb. The TCR library used RNA extracted from PBMCs. This specimen was peripheral blood mononuclear cells (PBMCs), taken when the disease was refractory, from a patient treated with antithyroid drugs. These receptors were taken from a woman aged 40 to 49 with Graves disease.

The table lists this clonotype with many counts. The chain links TRBV28 to TRBJ1-1; D is unclear. The CDR3 is 11 amino acids. V was pared by 8 bases and J by 6 bases, with 10 bases between. Per the germline V gene, CDR1 is MDHEN and CDR2 is SYDVKM. CDR3 loop: CASSVGSEAFF. The CDR3 region has the DNA TGTGCCAGCTCAGTAGGTTCTGAAGCTTTCTTT.

The chain is built from TRBV6-1 and TRBJ2-1; D gene unclear. Trimming shortened V by 8 bases and J by 6 bases, and 17 bases separated the two germline ends. This CDR3 has 14 amino acids. The germline V gene has CDR1 MNHNS and CDR2 SASEGT. CDR3: CASGWSGNANEQFF. DNA of the CDR3: TGTGCCAGCGGGTGGTCTGGAAACGCCAATGAGCAGTTCTTC.

This clonotype was found many times. The chain recombines TRBV28 with TRBJ2-7; 9 bases fit TRBD2. The J segment lost 5 bases and the V segment lost 3 bases, leaving 5 bases of the junction unmatched. The germline V gene encodes CDR1 MDHEN and CDR2 SYDVKM. CDR3 length equals 14 residues. Here the CDR3 DNA reads TGTGCCAGCAGTTTTCCGACTAGCGGCCACGAGCAGTACTTC. It translates to CASSFPTSGHEQYF.

This clonotype was seen repeatedly, ten times or more. The chain carries TRBV28 and TRBJ2-2; TRBD2 agrees at 8 bases. Germline CDR1 is MDHEN and CDR2 is SYDVKM. After removal of 4 bases from V and 7 bases from J, the junction contained 8 bases not matched to a gene. The CDR3 is 15 amino acids. CDR3 DNA: TGTGCCAGCAGTTCCGGGACTAGTTCCCTCGGGGAGCTGTTTTTT. Amino acid sequence: CASSSGTSSLGELFF.

As regards this clonotype: The conserved phenylalanine or tryptophan normally closing the CDR3 is absent here, so this likely arose from a read error. The chain has TRBV7-2 and TRBJ2-7; D unresolved. Germline values: CDR1 SGHTA, CDR2 FQGNSA. Trimming cost V 5 bases and J 4 bases, with 9 bases left between them. There are 12 residues in the CDR3. The CDR3 DNA is TGTGCCAGCAGCGCCAAGAGATACGAGCAGTACCTC. Amino acid sequence: CASSAKRYEQYL.

The V call is TRBV6-5, the J call TRBJ2-7; D gene unclear. Germline assignment: CDR1 MNHEY and CDR2 SVGAGI. CDR3 length: 12 residues. Trimming removed 8 bases at V and 5 bases at J, with 13 bases between. The CDR3 loop reads CASCFTGNEQYF. CDR3 DNA: TGTGCCAGCTGTTTCACTGGCAACGAGCAGTACTTC.

This clonotype has ten or more counts. This rearrangement joins TRBV10-3 to TRBJ1-3; TRBD1 matches 7 bases. Germline CDR1 is ENHRY and CDR2 is SYGVKD. The trim removed 0 bases at V and 2 bases at J, leaving 7 bases unmatched. The CDR3 contains 17 residues. CDR3 DNA: TGTGCCATCAGTGAGTCCCTGGGGGGGACAGCTGGAAACACCATATATTTT. Its translation is CAISESLGGTAGNTIYF.

A word on this clonotype: One base away lies a much larger clone, so this may be a sequencing read error. V is TRBV6-1 and J is TRBJ2-2, with D possibly called TRBD1 or TRBD2 (5 bases each). Germline CDR1 reads MNHNS; CDR2 reads SASEGT. The CDR3 contains 16 residues. This CDR3 is CASTARVATNTGELSF. The DNA of the CDR3 is TGTGCCAGCACTGCCAGGGTAGCGACGAACACCGGGGAGCTGTCTTTT.

A few counts support this clonotype. The chain links TRBV20-1 to TRBJ1-5; D gene unclear. CDR1 and CDR2 from the germline V gene are DFQATT and SNEGSKA (reference sequence). Trimming cost V 6 bases and J 3 bases, with 15 bases left between them. The CDR3 length is 14 residues. In DNA form, the CDR3 reads TGCAGTGCACTATCCCACGGAAACAATCAGCCCCAGCATTTT. Translating it yields CSALSHGNNQPQHF.